The 10 T cell receptor beta chains below come from one sample, sequenced in a study of blood T cell repertoires in COVID-19. The protocol was immunoSEQ multiplex PCR, while the TCRdb copy is restricted to in-frame clones and leaves out a portion. The repertoire holds roughly 40,000 clones, with roughly nine tenths as singletons. Specimen: peripheral blood. The receptors were sampled from a middle-aged man in a cohort sampled during active COVID-19.

The chain has TRBV20-1 and TRBJ2-5, with 8 bases that match TRBD1. Looked up from germline, CDR1 is DFQATT and CDR2 is SNEGSKA (reference sequence). The CDR3 runs 11 residues. The CDR3 sequence: CSSRGRETQYF. The CDR3 DNA sequence: TGCAGCTCCAGGGGGCGGGAGACCCAGTACTTC.

This chain links TRBV29-1 with TRBJ2-2; 10 bases agree with TRBD2. Germline V gene data show CDR1 as SQVTM and CDR2 as ANQGSEA. Losses at the gene ends were 7 bases for V and 2 bases for J; bases not matched to a gene: 4. This CDR3 has 14 amino acids. CDR3 sequence reads: CSARTSGNTGELFF. The CDR3 bases are TGCAGCGCCAGGACTAGCGGAAACACCGGGGAGCTGTTTTTT.

The CDR3 here is CASSVEGGTGGSPLHF. In DNA form, the CDR3 reads TGTGCCAGCAGCGTAGAGGGAGGGACAGGGGGCTCACCCCTCCACTTT. The chain carries TRBV9 and TRBJ1-6; 12 bases are a match to TRBD1. Unmatched junction bases numbered 5, after V lost 0 bases and J lost 10 bases. In germline, CDR1 is SGDLS, CDR2 YYNGEE. The CDR3 length is 16 residues.

V gene TRBV5-1 combines with J gene TRBJ1-5; D unclear. V lost 4 bases to trimming and J lost 7 bases, with 18 bases between them. Germline V gives CDR1 SGHRS, CDR2 YFSETQ. This CDR3 region has 15 residues. This CDR3 reads CASSPGEGAGQPQHF. Written as DNA, the CDR3 is TGCGCCAGCAGCCCCGGGGAGGGCGCGGGGCAGCCCCAGCATTTT.

The chain employs TRBV6-6 and TRBJ2-7, with 7 bases fitting TRBD2. J was trimmed by 6 bases and V by 5 bases; bases with no gene match: 19. The CDR3 spans 17 residues. CDR1 MNHNY and CDR2 SVGAGI come from the germline V gene (reference sequence). CDR3 DNA: TGTGCCAGCAGTCCCAGGAGCGGGATCCGTCTCTGGAGCGAGCAGTACGTC. Translated: CASSPRSGIRLWSEQYV.

The chain employs TRBV7-8 and TRBJ2-3; D not resolved. The CDR3 has 15 amino acids. Germline V gene sequence: CDR1 SGHVS, CDR2 FQNEAQ. Trimming took 0 bases from V and 3 from J, leaving 10 bases between them. CDR3 protein: CASSLAPLVTDTQYF. The DNA for the CDR3 is TGTGCCAGCAGCTTAGCGCCCCTAGTAACAGATACGCAGTATTTT.

This clone is deemed medium-sized (0.01 to 0.1%). The V call is TRBV5-1, the J call TRBJ2-3; TRBD2 agrees at 10 bases. Germline lookup yields CDR1 SGHRS and CDR2 YFSETQ. Trimming cost V 5 bases and J 6 bases; bases outside gene matches: 18. This CDR3 spans 18 amino acids. The CDR3: CASSYLPRTSGQYDTQYF. The DNA for the CDR3 is TGCGCCAGCAGTTACTTACCTAGGACTAGCGGTCAATATGATACGCAGTATTTT. The variable domain in full, completed from reference TRBV5-1 and TRBJ2-3, reads KAGVTQTPRYLIKTRGQQVTLSCSPISGHRSVSWYQQTPGQGLQFLFEYFSETQRNKGNFPGRFSGRQFSNSRSEMNVSTLELGDSALYLCASSYLPRTSGQYDTQYFGPGTRLTVL.

This clone has only one observation. This CDR3 is CASSTGLTYNEQFF. As DNA, the CDR3 is TGTGCCAGCAGCACGGGACTTACCTACAATGAGCAGTTCTTC. This rearrangement joins TRBV9 to TRBJ2-1; D is perhaps TRBD2 (6 bases). Germline CDR1 is SGDLS and CDR2 is YYNGEE. The CDR3 consists of 14 residues. Trimming took 4 bases from V and 2 from J, leaving 10 bases between them.

This chain connects TRBV3-1 (or the pseudogene TRBV3-2) to TRBJ1-2; maybe TRBD1 (6 bases). The CDR3 spans 14 residues. Trimming removed 3 bases at V and 5 bases at J, with 13 bases between. Per the germline V gene, CDR1 is LGHDT and CDR2 is YNNKEL (reference sequence). CDR3 residues: CASSHPGTLYGYTF. The CDR3 bases are TGTGCCAGCAGCCATCCCGGGACACTTTATGGCTACACCTTC.

The CDR3 protein is CASSKTEYGYTF. In DNA, the CDR3 is TGTGCCAGCAGTAAGACAGAATATGGCTACACCTTC. The chain carries TRBV4-2 and TRBJ1-2; possible D gene TRBD1, 5 bases. This CDR3 has 12 residues. From germline, CDR1 is LGHNA and CDR2 YNFKEQ. V lost 6 bases and J 5 bases, leaving 10 bases between the germline ends.